Following are 23 T cell receptor beta chains from one sample sequenced in a study of a mutant IDH1 vaccine in newly diagnosed glioma. Time point: week 35, safety follow-up. Every vaccination contained 300 ug of the mutant IDH1 20-mer peptide and was paired with topical imiquimod. Profiling relied on immunoSEQ multiplex PCR, and the TCRdb table lists in-frame clones only, not all of them. There are about 69,000 clones in the sample; around 87% occur only once, and more than 1.5% lies in the top ten. Their target antigens are unknown. The starting material was PBMCs, obtained from a glioma patient whose treatment included an IDH1 peptide vaccine. The receptors derive from a man aged 25 to 40 with glioma.

This clone was seen only a few times. The chain joins TRBV29-1 to TRBJ1-1; unclear D gene. This CDR3 is built from 13 residues. Trimming removed 0 bases from V and 2 bases from J, with 7 bases in between. CDR1 and CDR2 from the germline V gene are SQVTM and ANQGSEA. CDR3 amino acids: CSVEEPANTEAFF. Written as DNA, the CDR3 is TGCAGCGTTGAAGAGCCAGCAAACACTGAAGCTTTCTTT.

Concerning this clone itself: A junction end diverges from the germline sequence, so it may reflect a read error. This chain links TRBV7-2 with TRBJ1-3; D gene unclear. CDR3 length: 15 amino acids. Germline V lookup: CDR1 SGHTA, CDR2 FQGNSA. CDR3 sequence (DNA): TGTGCCAGCAGCTTTCGGGTCCAGGCTGGGAACACCATATATTTT. The encoded protein is CASSFRVQAGNTIYF.

J is TRBJ2-7 and V is TRBV29-1; the D gene could be TRBD1 or TRBD2 (5 bases each). The length of the CDR3 is 12 residues. V dropped 6 bases and J dropped 3 bases, with 12 bases sitting between them. From germline, CDR1 is SQVTM and CDR2 ANQGSEA. CDR3 region: CSVGTAGYEQYF. CDR3 sequence (DNA): TGCAGCGTGGGGACGGCGGGCTACGAGCAGTACTTC.

This chain joins TRBV28 and TRBJ1-5; maybe TRBD1 (5 bases). This CDR3 has 13 amino acids. Per the germline V gene, CDR1 is MDHEN and CDR2 is SYDVKM. Trimming removed 7 bases from V and 5 bases from J, with 12 bases in between. DNA of the CDR3: TGTGCCAGCACCTTGCGAGGGGATCAGCCCCAGCATTTT. The encoded protein is CASTLRGDQPQHF.

The chain couples TRBV7-2 to TRBJ1-4; D is possibly TRBD1 (5 bases). Germline-derived CDR1 and CDR2 are SGHTA and FQGNSA. Trimming took 5 bases from V and 3 from J, leaving 16 bases between them. This CDR3 is built from 16 residues. The CDR3 here is CASSPWAGFANEKLFF. As DNA, the CDR3 is TGTGCCAGCAGCCCATGGGCAGGGTTTGCTAATGAAAAACTGTTTTTT.

The chain carries TRBV5-5 and TRBJ2-1; perhaps TRBD2 as D (5 bases). Trimming removed 1 base from V and 7 bases from J, with 9 bases in between. This CDR3 region has 13 residues. CDR1 is SGHKS, CDR2 YYEKEE, per germline (reference sequence). CDR3 residues: CASSLPAGNEQFF. CDR3 bases: TGTGCCAGCAGCTTGCCGGCGGGTAATGAGCAGTTCTTC.

In its sample, this clone was seen once. This rearrangement joins TRBV7-2 to TRBJ2-7, with 9 bases aligning to TRBD1. In germline, CDR1 is SGHTA, CDR2 FQGNSA. Unmatched junction bases numbered 9, after V lost 6 bases and J lost 0 bases. The CDR3 length is 16 residues. Written as DNA, the CDR3 is TGTGCCAGCAGTAGTCCGGGACAGGGTCTCTCCTACGAGCAGTACTTC. Translating gives CASSSPGQGLSYEQYF.

This chain links TRBV6-1 with TRBJ1-2; tentatively, D is TRBD1 (6 bases). Germline loops: CDR1 MNHNS, CDR2 SASEGT. V gave up 7 bases and J gave up 2 bases, with 14 bases separating them. This CDR3 has 14 amino acids. The CDR3 sequence is CASKSWDKNYGYTF. The CDR3 DNA reads as TGTGCCAGCAAATCGTGGGACAAGAACTATGGCTACACCTTC.

The chain links TRBV7-8 to TRBJ1-1; 8 nucleotides match TRBD1. Germline CDR1 is SGHVS and CDR2 is FQNEAQ. The CDR3 runs to 13 residues. The trim removed 7 bases at V and 3 bases at J, leaving 4 bases unmatched. CDR3 protein: CASMGQVHTEAFF. The CDR3 nucleotides are TGTGCCAGCATGGGACAGGTGCACACTGAAGCTTTCTTT.

The chain combines TRBV9 with TRBJ1-6; D possibly corresponds to TRBD1 (5 bases). Trimming removed 0 bases at V and 3 bases at J, with 7 bases between. Germline CDR1 is SGDLS and CDR2 is YYNGEE. The CDR3 runs to 15 residues. CDR3 residues: CASSVDTGYNSPLHF. The CDR3 nucleotides are TGTGCCAGCAGCGTAGACACAGGCTATAATTCACCCCTCCACTTT. The whole variable domain, filled in from reference TRBV9 and TRBJ1-6, reads DSGVTQTPKHLITATGQRVTLRCSPRSGDLSVYWYQQSLDQGLQFLIQYYNGEERAKGNILERFSAQQFPDLHSELNLSSLELGDSALYFCASSVDTGYNSPLHFGNGTRLTVT.

The gene calls are TRBV5-1 and TRBJ2-3; D gene ambiguous. Germline V gene sequence: CDR1 SGHRS, CDR2 YFSETQ. V was shortened by 0 bases and J by 4 bases, with 9 bases between the two germline ends. This CDR3 has 14 residues. The CDR3 protein is CASSLGARPDTQYF. The CDR3 nucleotides read TGCGCCAGCAGCTTGGGGGCCCGCCCAGATACGCAGTATTTT.

This clone was seen once. The V call is TRBV7-2, the J call TRBJ2-4; possibly TRBD1 for D (6 bases). The V end lost 5 bases, the J end lost 9 bases, and 11 bases lay between the germline ends. Germline V gene sequence: CDR1 SGHTA, CDR2 FQGNSA. CDR3 length equals 12 residues. CDR3 sequence reads: CASSIQGGIQYF. As DNA, the CDR3 is TGTGCCAGCAGCATACAGGGTGGCATTCAGTACTTC.

The chain couples TRBV10-3 to TRBJ1-6; D is undetermined. Trimming took 2 bases from V and 8 from J, leaving 4 bases between them. The CDR3 has 12 amino acids. Germline-derived CDR1 and CDR2 are ENHRY and SYGVKD. This CDR3 is CAISEADSPLHF. The CDR3 DNA sequence: TGTGCCATCAGTGAGGCAGATTCACCCCTCCACTTT.

The rearrangement joins TRBV9 to TRBJ1-5; D is unclear. Germline V gives CDR1 SGDLS, CDR2 YYNGEE. V lost 4 bases and J 4 bases, leaving 12 bases between the germline ends. The CDR3 loop spans 14 amino acids. As DNA, the CDR3 is TGTGCCAGCAGCCTAGAACCTCTGAATCAGCCCCAGCATTTT. Amino acid sequence: CASSLEPLNQPQHF.

The V gene is TRBV7-6, the J gene TRBJ2-5; D is unclear. This CDR3 has 15 residues. Between the trimmed V and J ends, which lost 5 bases and 6 bases, there was a span of 19 bases. Germline CDR1 reads SGHVS; CDR2 reads FNYEAQ. This CDR3 is CASSPWRTEQKTQYF. CDR3 DNA sequence: TGTGCCAGCAGCCCGTGGCGCACGGAGCAAAAGACCCAGTACTTC.

The rearrangement joins TRBV30 to TRBJ2-1, with a possible D match to TRBD2 (5 bases). This CDR3 has 18 residues. CDR1 and CDR2 from the germline V gene are GTSNPN and SVGIG (reference sequence). V was shortened by 6 bases and J by 0 bases, with 24 bases between the two germline ends. The CDR3 protein is CACFPRLGSVSSYNEQFF. CDR3 DNA: TGTGCCTGTTTCCCTAGGCTCGGTAGCGTGAGCTCCTACAATGAGCAGTTCTTC. The whole variable domain, filled in from reference TRBV30 and TRBJ2-1, reads SQTIHQWPATLVQPVGSPLSLECTVEGTSNPNLYWYRQAAGRGLQLLFYSVGIGQISSEVPQNLSASRPQDRQFILSSKKLLLSDSGFYLCACFPRLGSVSSYNEQFFGPGTRLTVL.

The rearrangement uses TRBV29-1 and TRBJ2-3; 9 nucleotides match TRBD1. The germline V gene has CDR1 SQVTM and CDR2 ANQGSEA. The junction had 5 bases not matched to a gene; V was cut back by 4 bases and J by 3 bases. CDR3 length: 14 residues. The CDR3: CSVAGQGGTDTQYF. As DNA, the CDR3 is TGCAGCGTTGCGGGACAGGGCGGGACAGATACGCAGTATTTT.

J is TRBJ1-2 and V is TRBV11-2; unclear D gene. Trimming took off 5 bases at V and 7 bases at J, with 11 bases between the two ends. The CDR3 runs to 12 residues. From germline, CDR1 is SGHAT and CDR2 FQNNGV. This CDR3 is CASSGRLGGYTF. CDR3 nucleotides: TGTGCCAGCAGCGGGAGGTTGGGTGGCTACACCTTC.

V gene TRBV30 combines with J gene TRBJ2-7, with D unclear. CDR3 length: 11 residues. Germline CDR1 reads GTSNPN; CDR2 reads SVGIG (reference sequence). V gave up 2 bases and J gave up 2 bases, with 4 bases separating them. The CDR3 bases are TGTGCCTGGAGTATAACCTACGAGCAGTACTTC. Its protein is CAWSITYEQYF.

CDR3 sequence reads: CASSPGQNTGELFF. The CDR3 DNA sequence: TGTGCCAGCAGCCCGGGACAGAACACCGGGGAGCTGTTTTTT. The chain joins TRBV7-2 to TRBJ2-2, with a possible D match to TRBD1 (6 bases). V shed 5 bases and J shed 1 base, with 8 bases lying between them. CDR1 is SGHTA and CDR2 is FQGNSA in the germline V gene. This CDR3 comprises 14 residues.

The chain couples TRBV6-4 to TRBJ1-1, with no clear D. The CDR3 is 13 amino acids. Germline V lookup: CDR1 MRHNA, CDR2 SNTAGT. V was pared by 2 bases and J by 5 bases, with 9 bases between. The CDR3 here is CASSDVDGTEAFF. CDR3 in DNA: TGTGCCAGCAGTGACGTGGACGGGACTGAAGCTTTCTTT.

The chain uses TRBV5-6 and TRBJ1-2, with 7 bases aligning to TRBD1. This CDR3 is built from 15 residues. V dropped 4 bases and J dropped 3; count of bases not matched to a gene: 9. CDR1 and CDR2 (germline): SGHDT, YYEEEE. CDR3 sequence: CASSKGGVGYYGYTF. The CDR3 region has the DNA TGTGCCAGCAGCAAAGGGGGCGTGGGGTACTATGGCTACACCTTC.

The chain has TRBV25-1 and TRBJ1-1; 7 bases line up with TRBD1. The CDR3 extends over 15 amino acids. Germline lookup yields CDR1 MGHDK and CDR2 SYGVNS. The V gene end was trimmed by 6 bases and the J gene end by 1 base; junction bases not matched to a gene: 8. CDR3 sequence reads: CASREHRGWNTEAFF. As DNA, the CDR3 is TGTGCCAGCAGGGAACACAGGGGATGGAACACTGAAGCTTTCTTT.